The 13 T cell receptor beta chains listed next were all sequenced from one sample in a study of blood T cell repertoires in COVID-19. Clones were sequenced by immunoSEQ multiplex PCR, and TCRdb holds only the in-frame ones, with some missing. The sample has 71,000 or so clones, over 75% seen once. The specimen was peripheral blood. The receptor set was obtained from a man aged 45-65 years with acute or convalescent COVID-19.

This chain joins TRBV19 and TRBJ1-1, with D perhaps TRBD1 (5 bases). Trimming removed 4 bases from V and 4 bases from J, with 13 bases in between. The germline V gene has CDR1 LNHDA and CDR2 SQIVND (reference sequence). This CDR3 contains 14 residues. DNA for the CDR3: TGTGCCAGTAGTAATTTCGGGGGGGGCACTGAAGCTTTCTTT. It encodes CASSNFGGGTEAFF.

This clone was recorded only once. At one end the junction does not follow the germline gene, possibly because of a read error. V usage is TRBV27 and J usage is TRBJ1-6; 8 bases map to TRBD1. This CDR3 is 18 amino acids long. The germline V gene has CDR1 MNHEY and CDR2 SMNVEV (reference sequence). CDR3 loop: CASSLYPPGQAPNSALHF. As DNA, the CDR3 is TGTGCCAGCAGTTTATACCCTCCGGGACAGGCCCCTAATTCAGCCCTCCACTTT.

Concerning this clone: Within the sample, other DNA sequences also encode this same CDR3. The chain has TRBV2 and TRBJ1-2, with 7 nucleotides matching TRBD1. Per the germline V gene, CDR1 is SNHLY and CDR2 is FYNNEI. This CDR3 has 13 amino acids. V lost 7 bases and J lost 8; bases outside the gene matches: 10. CDR3 loop: CASTGTVRLGYTF. The CDR3 DNA sequence: TGTGCCAGCACCGGGACAGTTCGTTTAGGCTACACCTTC. Full variable domain (rest looked up from reference TRBV2 and TRBJ1-2): EPEVTQTPSHQVTQMGQEVILRCVPISNHLYFYWYRQILGQKVEFLVSFYNNEISEKSEIFDDQFSVERPDGSNFTLKIRSTKLEDSAMYFCASTGTVRLGYTFGSGTRLTVV.

This clone was observed a single time. This sequence joins TRBV11-2 and TRBJ1-6; D gene ambiguous. The germline CDR1 and CDR2 sequences are SGHAT and FQNNGV. V was cut by 2 bases and J by 8 bases, with 7 bases left in between. This CDR3 has 13 amino acids. CDR3 in amino acids: CASSLSGDSPLHF. The DNA of the CDR3 is TGTGCCAGCAGCTTATCGGGAGATTCACCCCTCCACTTT.

The chain recombines TRBV18 with TRBJ2-7, with a tentative D call TRBD1 (5 bases). V lost 2 bases, J lost 2 bases, and 7 bases lay in between. CDR1 and CDR2 (germline): KGHSH, LQKENI. The CDR3 loop spans 13 amino acids. The DNA for the CDR3 is TGTGCCAGCTCACCAGGACAAACCTACGAGCAGTACTTC. It is translated as CASSPGQTYEQYF.

The rearrangement uses TRBV6-2 or TRBV6-3 and TRBJ2-7; 7 bases fit TRBD2. This CDR3 contains 15 residues. Germline-derived CDR1 and CDR2 are MNHEY and SVGEGT. J lost 2 bases, V lost 4 bases, and 8 bases had no gene match. The CDR3 nucleotides are TGTGCCAGCAGTTCTAGGGGACGGGGGGCCTACGAGCAGTACTTC. As protein: CASSSRGRGAYEQYF.

This chain links TRBV11-3 with TRBJ2-2; 12 nucleotides align to TRBD2. Germline V CDR1 and CDR2: SGHNT, YENEEA. J was trimmed by 4 bases and V by 3 bases; bases with no gene match: 0. The CDR3 is 15 amino acids. CDR3: CASSLTSGGTGELFF. CDR3 bases: TGTGCCAGCAGCTTGACTAGCGGGGGCACCGGGGAGCTGTTTTTT.

This clone has a handful of counts. The chain joins TRBV19 to TRBJ1-1; TRBD1 agrees at 8 bases. The CDR3 is 13 residues long. Germline loops: CDR1 LNHDA, CDR2 SQIVND (reference sequence). Trimming removed 7 bases from V and 1 base from J; junction bases left unmatched: 2. This CDR3 is CASIGQGNTEAFF. CDR3 nucleotide sequence: TGTGCCAGTATAGGACAGGGGAACACTGAAGCTTTCTTT.

The chain employs TRBV7-9 and TRBJ1-1; D not resolved. CDR1 is SEHNR and CDR2 is FQNEAQ in the germline V gene (reference sequence). This CDR3 has 14 amino acids. The V end lost 2 bases, the J end lost 1 base, and 8 bases lay between the germline ends. The DNA of the CDR3 is TGTGCCAGCAGCTTACCACGGTCGAACACTGAAGCTTTCTTT. Amino acid sequence: CASSLPRSNTEAFF.

The J gene is TRBJ1-1, the V gene TRBV30; D unresolved. The CDR3 extends over 20 amino acids. The V and J ends lost 0 bases and 0 bases respectively, with 26 bases between them. Germline V gene sequence: CDR1 GTSNPN, CDR2 SVGIG (reference sequence). CDR3 DNA sequence: TGTGCCTGGAGTGTGTGGTTGTATGGTTTCGAAGACGGGGTGAACACTGAAGCTTTCTTT. It yields the protein CAWSVWLYGFEDGVNTEAFF.

A single count supports this clone. This chain joins TRBV15 and TRBJ2-1; 10 bases map to TRBD2. Trimming removed 1 base from V and 8 bases from J; junction bases left unmatched: 11. CDR1 and CDR2 from the germline V gene are LNHNV and YYDKDF (reference sequence). The CDR3 has 17 amino acids. The CDR3 here is CATSRGTSGGAHHEQFF. The DNA for the CDR3 is TGTGCCACCAGCAGAGGTACGAGCGGGGGGGCCCATCATGAGCAGTTCTTC.

The chain recombines TRBV19 with TRBJ2-2; 7 bases match TRBD2. Trimming cost V 3 bases and J 6 bases; bases outside gene matches: 10. Germline V gene sequence: CDR1 LNHDA, CDR2 SQIVND (reference sequence). This CDR3 comprises 16 residues. CDR3 DNA sequence: TGTGCCAGTAGTATTATGGGGTCCCGGGGGGCCGGGGAGCTGTTTTTT. Translation: CASSIMGSRGAGELFF.

The chain couples TRBV9 to TRBJ2-2; perhaps TRBD1 as D (6 bases). Trimming left V 4 bases short and J 7 bases short, with 14 bases between. CDR3 size: 14 residues. Germline lookup yields CDR1 SGDLS and CDR2 YYNGEE. For the CDR3, the DNA is TGTGCCAGCAGCCCCCAGACAGGCAGCGGGGAGCTGTTTTTT. Translated, it gives CASSPQTGSGELFF.